This T cell receptor beta chain was recorded in a study of T-cell memory formation after mild COVID-19. Regarding the study as a whole: Clones contracting across day 15 to 85 had a balanced CD4/CD8 profile; later expanding clones leaned CD4+.

V lost 0 bases to trimming and J lost 4 bases, with 10 bases between them. The length of the CDR3 is 15 residues. Germline assignment: CDR1 SGHAT and CDR2 FQNNGV. Employing constant-segment primers, 5'RACE generated TCR alpha and TCR beta cDNA libraries bearing sample barcodes and UMIs. MiXCR, run by TCRdb on the 5' RACE reads, gives a single entry per CDR3 protein. The table includes about 600,000 distinct CDR3 sequences, 20% to 25% detected once. Turning to this clonotype: Its antigen is currently unknown.

The chain employs TRBV11-2 and TRBJ2-1; D ambiguous. The sequencing sample was made of PBMCs or a T cell subset sorted from them (not recorded which). The sequence was collected from an adult woman who had mild COVID-19 (a few samples of this study predate the infection). Cell type and time point are not known. CDR3 sequence (DNA): TGTGCCAGCAGCTTAGATACCGGACCTTACAATGAGCAGTTCTTC. Translation gives CASSLDTGPYNEQFF.